A single sample is the source of the 20 T cell receptor beta chains below, sequenced in a study of PD-1 blockade in classical Hodgkin lymphoma. Following autologous stem cell transplantation, relapse occurred in every patient, and exposure to brentuximab vedotin varied. Profiled with immunoSEQ multiplex PCR; TCRdb holds only in-frame clones, not every one. This table has 45,000 to 55,000 clones, around 85% appearing once. The sequenced sample was peripheral blood mononuclear cells (PBMCs), obtained at baseline. The receptors here all came from a human donor with classical Hodgkin lymphoma.

The chain employs TRBV19 and TRBJ2-1; 14 positions match TRBD2. The CDR3 is 17 residues long. V was pared by 5 bases and J by 1 base, with 4 bases of the junction left unmatched. Per germline, CDR1 LNHDA and CDR2 SQIVND (reference sequence). The CDR3 DNA sequence: TGTGCCAGTAGTCCGACTAGCGGGAGGGTTTCCTACAATGAGCAGTTCTTC. Protein sequence: CASSPTSGRVSYNEQFF.

This clone was detected only once. The chain uses TRBV7-9 and TRBJ2-7; D possibly corresponds to TRBD1 (5 bases). CDR1 and CDR2 from the germline V gene are SEHNR and FQNEAQ (reference sequence). V gave up 1 base and J gave up 7 bases, with 8 bases separating them. This CDR3 has 12 amino acids. The DNA of the CDR3 is TGTGCCAGCAGCTTAGACAAGGGGGAGCAGTACGTC. The encoded protein is CASSLDKGEQYV.

The rearrangement joins TRBV4-3 to TRBJ2-1, with D hard to call. Germline values: CDR1 LGHNA, CDR2 YSLEER. The CDR3 totals 16 residues. Trimming stripped 1 base from V and 4 bases from J, with 14 bases between. The CDR3 nucleotides are TGCGCCAGCAGCCAAGGGTGGTTGGACCCTTACAATGAGCAGTTCTTC. Translated, it gives CASSQGWLDPYNEQFF.

This clone was seen more than once but under ten times. V gene TRBV5-1 combines with J gene TRBJ2-5; D gene uncertain. Trimming took 8 bases from V and 1 from J, leaving 15 bases between them. The CDR3 runs to 14 residues. Germline V lookup: CDR1 SGHRS, CDR2 YFSETQ. CDR3 coding DNA: TGCGCCAGTGAGTCTGTTCCGGGCCAAGAGACCCAGTACTTC. Translated, it gives CASESVPGQETQYF. Full variable domain (rest looked up from reference TRBV5-1 and TRBJ2-5): KAGVTQTPRYLIKTRGQQVTLSCSPISGHRSVSWYQQTPGQGLQFLFEYFSETQRNKGNFPGRFSGRQFSNSRSEMNVSTLELGDSALYLCASESVPGQETQYFGPGTRLLVL.

The genes are TRBV18 and TRBJ2-1; the match to TRBD2 covers 11 bases. CDR3 length: 16 residues. Germline CDR1 and CDR2: KGHSH and LQKENI. Trimming cost V 3 bases and J 2 bases; bases outside gene matches: 3. In DNA, the CDR3 is TGTGCCAGCTCACCCAGACTAGCGGGAACCTACAATGAGCAGTTCTTC. This sequence encodes CASSPRLAGTYNEQFF. Supplemented by reference TRBV18 and TRBJ2-1, the full variable domain reads NAGVMQNPRHLVRRRGQEARLRCSPMKGHSHVYWYRQLPEEGLKFMVYLQKENIIDESGMPKERFSAEFPKEGPSILRIQQVVRGDSAAYFCASSPRLAGTYNEQFFGPGTRLTVL.

The chain joins TRBV7-9 to TRBJ2-1; D perhaps matches TRBD1 (5 bases). The CDR3 has 11 amino acids. Germline CDR1 reads SEHNR; CDR2 reads FQNEAQ (reference sequence). Trimming shortened V by 3 bases and J by 14 bases, and 11 bases separated the two germline ends. The CDR3 DNA sequence: TGTGCCAGCAGCTTCCCGACAGTCGAGTTCTTC. It yields the protein CASSFPTVEFF.

The J gene is TRBJ2-5, the V gene TRBV7-2; D might be TRBD2 (6 bases). V dropped 6 bases and J dropped 5 bases, with 16 bases sitting between them. This CDR3 spans 14 amino acids. CDR1 SGHTA and CDR2 FQGNSA come from the germline V gene. CDR3 in DNA: TGTGCCAGCAGTTACGGGAGTTTCCAGGAGACCCAGTACTTC. Its protein is CASSYGSFQETQYF.

About this clone itself: A read error may account for a junction end that differs from germline. The CDR3 is CASSVWGSHEQYF. As DNA, the CDR3 is TGTGCCAGCAGTGTATGGGGCTCCCACGAGCAGTACTTC. The chain combines TRBV25-1 with TRBJ2-7, with D possibly being TRBD1 (5 bases). The CDR3 is 13 residues long. The V gene's germline CDR1 is MGHDK and CDR2 SYGVNS.

V and J are TRBV25-1 and TRBJ1-2; possibly TRBD1 for D (5 bases). The CDR3 has 16 amino acids. With 4 bases removed from V and 3 bases from J, the gap between germline ends came to 18 bases. Germline V gene lookup returns CDR1 MGHDK and CDR2 SYGVNS. CDR3 sequence: CASSVGGGLPDYGYTF. The CDR3 nucleotides read TGTGCCAGCAGTGTCGGGGGGGGACTTCCTGACTATGGCTACACCTTC.

This chain connects TRBV15 to TRBJ1-4; D not resolved. Germline V gene sequence: CDR1 LNHNV, CDR2 YYDKDF (reference sequence). V lost 0 bases to trimming and J lost 1 base, with 9 bases between them. This CDR3 is built from 16 residues. CDR3 nucleotides: TGTGCCACCAGCAGAGATAGGGCAGTAACTAATGAAAAACTGTTTTTT. Translating gives CATSRDRAVTNEKLFF.

This clone appeared once. The V call is TRBV5-5, the J call TRBJ1-2, with 7 bases lining up with TRBD1. The germline V gene has CDR1 SGHKS and CDR2 YYEKEE (reference sequence). The V segment lost 2 bases and the J segment 2 bases; nucleotides outside the gene matches: 6. The CDR3 runs to 15 residues. CDR3: CASSFGNRGNYGYTF. Written as DNA, the CDR3 is TGTGCCAGCAGCTTCGGAAACAGGGGCAACTATGGCTACACCTTC.

J is TRBJ1-1 and V is TRBV6-6; maybe TRBD1 (5 bases). The V and J ends lost 5 bases and 8 bases respectively, with 9 bases between them. The germline V gene has CDR1 MNHNY and CDR2 SVGAGI (reference sequence). The CDR3 spans 11 residues. The CDR3 here is CASSTGGEAFF. Here the CDR3 DNA reads TGTGCCAGCAGTACGGGGGGGGAAGCTTTCTTT.

The chain combines TRBV5-1 with TRBJ2-2, with TRBD2 as a possible D gene (6 bases). This CDR3 spans 12 amino acids. V dropped 0 bases and J dropped 13 bases, with 10 bases sitting between them. Germline V lookup: CDR1 SGHRS, CDR2 YFSETQ. Written as DNA, the CDR3 is TGCGCCAGCAGCTTGGCGGAGGGTAGGCTGTTTTTT. It translates to CASSLAEGRLFF.

V and J are TRBV30 and TRBJ1-2, with D perhaps TRBD1 (5 bases). This CDR3 is 13 amino acids long. The germline gives CDR1 GTSNPN, CDR2 SVGIG (reference sequence). V was cut by 2 bases and J by 12 bases, with 19 bases left in between. CDR3 loop: CAWSILAGPKDTF. CDR3 nucleotides: TGTGCCTGGAGTATTCTAGCGGGGCCCAAAGACACCTTC.

A single count supports this clone. V usage is TRBV9 and J usage is TRBJ2-5; D assignment may be TRBD1 or TRBD2 (7 bases each). This CDR3 is 15 amino acids long. CDR1 and CDR2 from the germline V gene are SGDLS and YYNGEE. V lost 2 bases, J lost 8 bases, and 19 bases lay in between. CDR3 in amino acids: CASSVSPGGEKTQYF. In DNA form, the CDR3 reads TGTGCCAGCAGCGTTAGCCCAGGGGGGGAGAAAACCCAGTACTTC.

The V and J genes are TRBV7-9 and TRBJ1-2; 8 bases align to TRBD1. After removal of 1 base from V and 8 bases from J, the junction contained 9 bases not matched to a gene. The CDR3 has 15 residues. Germline CDR1 and CDR2: SEHNR and FQNEAQ (reference sequence). The CDR3 spells CASSLEGQGVRGYTF. The CDR3 DNA reads TGTGCCAGCAGCTTAGAAGGACAGGGAGTACGGGGCTACACCTTC.

The chain has TRBV15 and TRBJ2-7; 14 bases match TRBD2. Germline V gene sequence: CDR1 LNHNV, CDR2 YYDKDF (reference sequence). The junction had 3 bases not matched to a gene; V was cut back by 0 bases and J by 2 bases. The length of the CDR3 is 17 residues. The CDR3 region is CATSRDRGLAGAYEQYF. DNA for the CDR3: TGTGCCACCAGCAGAGATAGGGGACTAGCGGGAGCCTACGAGCAGTACTTC.

The J gene is TRBJ2-7, the V gene TRBV10-1; no reliable D call. The CDR3 is 14 amino acids. Between the trimmed V and J ends, which lost 8 bases and 5 bases, there was a span of 19 bases. CDR1 is WNHNN and CDR2 is SYGVQD in the germline V gene (reference sequence). CDR3 residues: CASYLRGLFHEQYV. DNA of the CDR3: TGCGCCAGCTATTTGCGAGGCCTATTCCACGAGCAGTACGTC.

The chain joins TRBV18 to TRBJ2-7; D unresolved. Trimming left V 3 bases short and J 6 bases short, with 12 bases between. The germline V gene has CDR1 KGHSH and CDR2 LQKENI. The CDR3 covers 13 residues. For the CDR3, the DNA is TGTGCCAGCTCACCCGCCCCGAGTAGCGAGCAGTACGTC. It is translated as CASSPAPSSEQYV.

This clone was recorded once. The gene calls are TRBV2 and TRBJ2-5; TRBD1 agrees at 7 bases. Trimming at V came to 4 bases and at J to 1 base, leaving 6 bases not matched to a gene. Germline V gene sequence: CDR1 SNHLY, CDR2 FYNNEI. The CDR3 is 15 residues long. CDR3 in amino acids: CASSGRRDSQETQYF. Written as DNA, the CDR3 is TGTGCCAGCAGTGGTCGCCGGGACAGCCAAGAGACCCAGTACTTC.